This TCR beta chain was sequenced during a study of identifying expanded T cells in peripheral blood. The CDR3 is 14 residues long. V gave up 5 bases and J gave up 3 bases; unmatched junction bases: 6. The germline V gene encodes CDR1 MNHEY and CDR2 SVGAGI. The table came from immunoSEQ multiplex PCR; TCRdb's copy has only in-frame clones and leaves some out. This table has some 65,000 clones, around 86% appearing once. This chain uses TRBV6-5 with TRBJ1-1, with TRBD1 identical over 7 bases. The material sequenced was blood. This receptor was obtained from a person between 18 and 69 years old in good health. CDR3 nucleotides: TGTGCCAGCAGTGTGACAGGGTCGGACACTGAAGCTTTCTTT. Translation: CASSVTGSDTEAFF.